The entry below describes one T cell receptor (beta chain). This CDR3 contains 14 residues. The germline V gene encodes CDR1 MNHEY and CDR2 SVGEGT. The trim removed 6 bases at V and 9 bases at J, leaving 10 bases unmatched. The donors, healthy Caucasians from Russia, were aged roughly 6 to 100. Total RNA extracted from each sample amounted to at least 5.5 micrograms. This sample was taken from a study of blood T cells in healthy people across ages. Together with a sample-barcoded 5' primer, a J-beta primer mix was included in a second PCR lasting about 6 to 11 cycles. TCRdb reprocessed the 5' RACE reads with MiXCR, giving one entry per CDR3 protein. This table holds 920,000 or so distinct CDR3 sequences, around 43% found once.

The sequence was collected from a woman aged 55-69 years in good health. V and J are TRBV6-2 or TRBV6-3 and TRBJ2-1; 8 bases line up with TRBD1. Sequencing was performed on blood. The CDR3 DNA follows: TGTGCCAGCAGGTCCCCTTCAGGGGGCAGTGAGCAGTTCTTC. It encodes CASRSPSGGSEQFF.